This T cell receptor beta chain was profiled in a study of tumor-infiltrating lymphocytes in glioblastoma multiforme. Whole-study results and caveats: Detected clone frequencies may not reflect cell counts, being RNA-based. The TCR and somatic mutation analysis included just one glioblastoma patient.

CDR1 and CDR2 (germline): SGDLS, YYNGEE. This CDR3 is built from 18 residues. As for this clonotype: What it binds is unknown. Mismatch with germline at one junction end may stem from a read error.

TCR beta libraries were built from RNA through three nested multiplex PCR rounds using modified ARM-PCR. No unique molecular identifiers were described for these TCRB libraries. MiXCR was run by TCRdb on the multiplex PCR reads, yielding one entry per CDR3 protein. The table lists 10,000 to 15,000 distinct CDR3 sequences, around 60% of them singletons, with around 30% in the top ten. The receptor's source is a male donor with glioblastoma. The chain has TRBV9 and TRBJ2-3; TRBD2 matches at 12 bases. The sample consisted of brain tumor tissue. CDR3 bases: TGTGCCAGCAGCGCCCACCCCCCTAGCGGGAGGGCCAGAGATATGCAGTATTTT. This encodes CASSAHPPSGRARDMQYF.